These 26 T cell receptor beta chains came from one sample sequenced in a study of early T cells in non-severe SARS-CoV-2 infection. TCRdb reprocessed the 5' RACE reads with MiXCR, giving one entry per CDR3 protein. This repertoire shows 50,000 to 60,000 distinct CDR3 sequences, 6.5% to 7.5% found once; its top ten account for 5.8%. Specimen: whole blood, collected at baseline. These receptors were obtained from an adult who was a healthcare worker with PCR-confirmed SARS-CoV-2 infection or an uninfected control (not recorded which).

This clonotype showed up many times. The chain carries TRBV20-1 and TRBJ2-7, with 7 bases lining up with TRBD2. In germline, CDR1 is DFQATT, CDR2 SNEGSKA (reference sequence). After removal of 3 bases from V and 5 bases from J, the junction contained 10 bases not matched to a gene. The CDR3 runs 14 residues. The CDR3 protein is CSASLGLDRHEQYF. The CDR3 DNA is TGCAGTGCTAGTCTCGGACTAGATCGTCACGAGCAGTACTTC.

The chain's CDR3 is CASSHGGDEQYF. The DNA of the CDR3 is TGTGCCAGCAGCCATGGGGGGGATGAGCAGTACTTC. J is TRBJ2-7 and V is TRBV7-9, with 7 positions matching TRBD2. V shed 5 bases, J shed 7 bases, and the junction held 5 bases outside the gene matches. The CDR3 sequence is 12 residues long. CDR1 is SEHNR and CDR2 is FQNEAQ in the germline V gene (reference sequence).

This clonotype was seen more than once but under ten times. The genes are TRBV6-2 or TRBV6-3 and TRBJ1-1; no clear D. The CDR3 has 12 amino acids. Deletions cut 4 bases from V and 4 bases from J, with 7 bases between. CDR1 MNHEY and CDR2 SVGEGT come from the germline V gene. The CDR3 loop is CASSSVFTEAFF. CDR3 sequence (DNA): TGTGCCAGCAGTTCTGTTTTCACTGAAGCTTTCTTT.

This clonotype was counted ten times or more. The rearrangement joins TRBV10-3 to TRBJ2-5; unclear D gene. Trimming took off 0 bases at V and 4 bases at J, with 12 bases between the two ends. The CDR3 spans 15 residues. The germline V gene has CDR1 ENHRY and CDR2 SYGVKD. The CDR3 nucleotides read TGTGCCATCAGTGAGTCTCGAAGTTCGCCAGAGACCCAGTACTTC. It translates to CAISESRSSPETQYF.

This clonotype was counted at least ten times. The chain recombines TRBV25-1 with TRBJ1-5, with D perhaps matching TRBD1 (5 bases). Trimming stripped 3 bases from V and 0 bases from J, with 18 bases between. The germline gives CDR1 MGHDK, CDR2 SYGVNS. The CDR3 is made up of 18 amino acids. The CDR3 protein is CASSDRGYRKDSNQPQHF. Here the CDR3 DNA reads TGTGCCAGCAGTGATAGGGGTTATCGAAAGGATAGCAATCAGCCCCAGCATTTT. Full variable domain (outside the CDR3, taken from reference TRBV25-1 and TRBJ1-5): EADIYQTPRYLVIGTGKKITLECSQTMGHDKMYWYQQDPGMELHLIHYSYGVNSTEKGDLSSESTVSRIRTEHFPLTLESARPSHTSQYLCASSDRGYRKDSNQPQHFGDGTRLSIL.

This clonotype was counted ten times or more. The chain employs TRBV20-1 and TRBJ2-5, with a tentative D call TRBD1 (6 bases). This CDR3 is built from 13 residues. CDR1 is DFQATT, CDR2 SNEGSKA, per germline (reference sequence). Trimming took off 6 bases at V and 3 bases at J, with 14 bases between the two ends. The CDR3 loop reads CSAAGTREETQYF. CDR3 DNA sequence: TGCAGTGCAGCCGGGACAAGGGAAGAGACCCAGTACTTC.

This clonotype was observed a few times. This chain uses TRBV18 with TRBJ1-5, with TRBD1 identical over 9 bases. The germline V gene encodes CDR1 KGHSH and CDR2 LQKENI. The CDR3 contains 15 residues. J lost 6 bases, V lost 3 bases, and 6 bases had no gene match. In nucleotides, the CDR3 is TGTGCCAGCTCACCCCGGACAGGGGAGAGTCAGCCCCAGCATTTT. This codes for CASSPRTGESQPQHF.

The table lists this clonotype with a few counts. Since a much larger clone is just one base distant, this may be a read error. The J gene is TRBJ2-5, the V gene TRBV13; D gene ambiguous. The CDR3 covers 11 residues. Germline V CDR1 and CDR2: PRHDT, FYEKMQ (reference sequence). As DNA, the CDR3 is TGTGCCAGCAGCTTAGTAGAGACCCGGTACTTC. It encodes CASSLVETRYF.

At least ten counts were recorded for this clonotype. The CDR3 nucleotides are TGTGCCAGCAGGGGGACAGGGGACCAGCCCCAGCATTTT. Protein: CASRGTGDQPQHF. V usage is TRBV12-3 or TRBV12-4 and J usage is TRBJ1-5; 10 bases are a match to TRBD1. After removal of 6 bases from V and 7 bases from J, the junction contained 3 bases not matched to a gene. The CDR3 runs to 13 residues.

The chain uses TRBV7-2 and TRBJ1-2; TRBD1 aligns across 7 bases. Germline lookup yields CDR1 SGHTA and CDR2 FQGNSA. V shed 5 bases and J 4 bases; nucleotides not matched to a gene: 10. This CDR3 has 15 residues. CDR3 sequence: CASSPWKGGGYGYTF. The DNA for the CDR3 is TGTGCCAGCAGCCCCTGGAAAGGGGGCGGCTATGGCTACACCTTC.

This clonotype was recorded at least ten times. V usage is TRBV12-3 or TRBV12-4 and J usage is TRBJ2-7, with D hard to call. Trimming pared 2 bases from V and 5 bases from J, leaving 10 bases between. CDR3 length: 13 residues. For the CDR3, the DNA is TGTGCCAGCAGTTTAATCTTTCGGGACGAGCAGTACTTC. Its protein product is CASSLIFRDEQYF.

This chain links TRBV4-1 with TRBJ2-5; maybe TRBD1 (6 bases). The V gene lost 1 base and the J gene lost 3 bases, with 12 bases spanning the gap. The CDR3 is 15 residues long. Germline assignment: CDR1 MGHRA and CDR2 YSYEKL. CDR3 coding DNA: TGCGCCAGCAGCCAAGCCGACCGGACAGAAGAGACCCAGTACTTC. This codes for CASSQADRTEETQYF.

There are many counts of this clonotype. V and J are TRBV18 and TRBJ2-3; D gene unclear. V dropped 2 bases and J dropped 2 bases, with 11 bases sitting between them. CDR3 length: 15 residues. Germline-derived CDR1 and CDR2 are KGHSH and LQKENI. This CDR3 reads CASSPTVAPTDTQYF. The CDR3 bases are TGTGCCAGCTCACCAACGGTGGCCCCCACAGATACGCAGTATTTT.

This clonotype was picked up many times. The chain recombines TRBV24-1 with TRBJ1-2, with D unclear. The germline V and J ends were trimmed by 5 bases and 6 bases, with 12 bases remaining between them. CDR3 length equals 13 residues. Germline V gene data show CDR1 as KGHDR and CDR2 as SFDVKD. The CDR3 nucleotides read TGTGCCACCAGTGCGTCAACTCACGATGGCTACACCTTC. Residues: CATSASTHDGYTF.

This clonotype was recorded at least ten times. This chain uses TRBV20-1 with TRBJ2-3; 7 nucleotides line up with TRBD1. CDR3 length equals 17 residues. Losses at the gene ends were 6 bases for V and 5 bases for J; bases not matched to a gene: 20. The germline CDR1 and CDR2 sequences are DFQATT and SNEGSKA (reference sequence). The CDR3 here is CSAKSLRQGRMVDTQYF. The CDR3 DNA reads as TGCAGTGCCAAGAGTCTAAGACAGGGTCGAATGGTAGATACGCAGTATTTT.

The chain is built from TRBV5-1 and TRBJ2-7; no definite D call. V was pared by 7 bases and J by 3 bases, with 17 bases between. The germline V gene encodes CDR1 SGHRS and CDR2 YFSETQ. This CDR3 has 14 residues. The CDR3 loop is CASSPAGLGYEQYF. The CDR3 DNA reads TGCGCCAGCTCGCCGGCAGGTTTGGGCTACGAGCAGTACTTC.

V usage is TRBV6-5 and J usage is TRBJ2-3; D is perhaps TRBD2 (6 bases). Germline assignment: CDR1 MNHEY and CDR2 SVGAGI. The V gene lost 7 bases and the J gene lost 1 base, with 27 bases spanning the gap. The CDR3 has 19 amino acids. CDR3 DNA sequence: TGTGCCAGCATCCCCTCGGAGCATAGCGGACACCTCCGCACAGATACGCAGTATTTT. Translating gives CASIPSEHSGHLRTDTQYF.

Only a few counts were recorded for this clonotype. The rearrangement uses TRBV7-2 and TRBJ2-7; a possible D gene is TRBD1 (6 bases). The CDR3 is 14 amino acids. V lost 5 bases, J lost 4 bases, and 15 bases lay in between. Per germline, CDR1 SGHTA and CDR2 FQGNSA. This CDR3 is CASSPSGTQYEQYF. The CDR3 coding sequence is TGTGCCAGCAGCCCCTCCGGGACACAGTACGAGCAGTACTTC.

The chain is built from TRBV18 and TRBJ2-7, with D tentatively TRBD1 (5 bases). V was cut by 5 bases and J by 5 bases, with 10 bases left in between. This CDR3 has 12 amino acids. Germline V gene sequence: CDR1 KGHSH, CDR2 LQKENI. DNA of the CDR3: TGTGCCAGCTCAGGGTCAGGGAACGAGCAGTACTTC. Translation gives CASSGSGNEQYF.

This clonotype was observed at least ten times. This chain links TRBV29-1 with TRBJ2-7; 9 bases fit TRBD1. Trimming took 4 bases from V and 0 from J; bases not matched to a gene: 1. There are 13 residues in the CDR3. In germline, CDR1 is SQVTM, CDR2 ANQGSEA. The CDR3 DNA reads TGCAGCGTTGGGACAGGGGACTCCTACGAGCAGTACTTC. Protein: CSVGTGDSYEQYF.

This clonotype has at least ten counts. This chain joins TRBV29-1 and TRBJ1-4; D is undetermined. V was pared by 4 bases and J by 4 bases, with 7 bases between. Germline-derived CDR1 and CDR2 are SQVTM and ANQGSEA. The CDR3 length is 12 residues. The CDR3 region is CSVGRFNEKLFF. The CDR3 DNA reads TGCAGCGTTGGACGGTTTAATGAAAAACTGTTTTTT.

Only a few counts were recorded for this clonotype. This rearrangement joins TRBV19 to TRBJ2-7; unclear D gene. The CDR3 is 15 residues long. Germline-derived CDR1 and CDR2 are LNHDA and SQIVND (reference sequence). The ends were cut back, 5 bases at V and 0 bases at J, with 14 bases in the middle. As DNA, the CDR3 is TGTGCCAGTAGTTCTGGACGGGCGCTCTCCTACGAGCAGTACTTC. It codes for CASSSGRALSYEQYF.

This rearrangement joins TRBV7-3 to TRBJ2-3, with D hard to call. The V gene lost 6 bases and the J gene lost 6 bases, with 13 bases spanning the gap. This CDR3 is built from 13 residues. Germline V lookup: CDR1 SGHTA, CDR2 FQGTGA. This chain's CDR3 is CASSSRWSDTQYF. CDR3 bases: TGTGCCAGCAGTAGTAGGTGGTCGGATACGCAGTATTTT.

This clonotype has only a few counts. The chain has TRBV14 and TRBJ2-3; no clear D gene. Germline V lookup: CDR1 SGHDN, CDR2 FVKESK. This CDR3 has 13 residues. Trimming left V 2 bases short and J 1 base short, with 4 bases between. The CDR3 loop reads CASSQQGTDTQYF. The CDR3 DNA is TGTGCCAGCAGCCAACAGGGCACAGATACGCAGTATTTT. The entire variable domain, with the rest obtained from reference TRBV14 and TRBJ2-3, is as follows: EAGVTQFPSHSVIEKGQTVTLRCDPISGHDNLYWYRRVMGKEIKFLLHFVKESKQDESGMPNNRFLAERTGGTYSTLKVQPAELEDSGVYFCASSQQGTDTQYFGPGTRLTVL.

The chain combines TRBV10-3 with TRBJ1-3; unclear D gene. Germline values: CDR1 ENHRY, CDR2 SYGVKD. With 4 bases removed from V and 4 bases from J, the gap between germline ends came to 8 bases. CDR3 length: 13 amino acids. CDR3 in DNA: TGTGCCATCAGTGGTGGACTGGGAAACACCATATATTTT. Amino acid sequence: CAISGGLGNTIYF.

V and J are TRBV20-1 and TRBJ2-1; D is ambiguous. The CDR3 runs to 13 residues. The V end was cut by 0 bases, the J end by 5 bases, with 8 bases between. Germline values: CDR1 DFQATT, CDR2 SNEGSKA (reference sequence). DNA for the CDR3: TGCAGTGCTAGAGAACCCCCCAACAATGAGCAGTTCTTC. Translated, it gives CSAREPPNNEQFF.